This paragraph covers one T cell receptor beta chain sequence. One entry per CDR3 protein, called by TCRdb with MiXCR from the RT-PCR reads. The profile shows 500,000 to 550,000 distinct CDR3 sequences, 7.6% of them singletons. This CDR3 has 14 residues. V was cut by 9 bases and J by 4 bases, with 18 bases left in between. This specimen belongs to a study of response to subunit inactivated influenza vaccine. The receptor was isolated from a man aged 50 to 75 who received an inactivated influenza vaccine. The chain links TRBV12-3 or TRBV12-4 to TRBJ1-2; D possibly corresponds to TRBD1 (5 bases). The sample here was PBMCs from blood, taken about 24 months after vaccination. Here the CDR3 DNA reads TGTGCCAGTCTCTGGACCGGGACCCCCTATGGCTACACCTTC. This translates into CASLWTGTPYGYTF.